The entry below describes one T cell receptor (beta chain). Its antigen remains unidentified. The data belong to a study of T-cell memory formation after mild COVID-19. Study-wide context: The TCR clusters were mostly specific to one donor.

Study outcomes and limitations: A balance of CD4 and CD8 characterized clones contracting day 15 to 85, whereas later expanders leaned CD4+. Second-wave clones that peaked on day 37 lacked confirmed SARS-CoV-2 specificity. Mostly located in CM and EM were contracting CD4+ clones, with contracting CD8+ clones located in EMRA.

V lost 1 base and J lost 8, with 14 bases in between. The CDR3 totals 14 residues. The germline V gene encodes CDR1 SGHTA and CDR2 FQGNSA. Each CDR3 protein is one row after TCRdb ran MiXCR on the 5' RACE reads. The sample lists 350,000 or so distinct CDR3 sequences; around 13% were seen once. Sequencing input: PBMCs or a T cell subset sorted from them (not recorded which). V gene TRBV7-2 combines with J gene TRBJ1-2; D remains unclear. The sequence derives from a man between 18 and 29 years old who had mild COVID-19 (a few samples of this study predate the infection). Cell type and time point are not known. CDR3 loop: CASSLGRGFQGYTF. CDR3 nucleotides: TGTGCCAGCAGCTTAGGGCGGGGTTTTCAAGGCTACACCTTC.